The present entry profiles one T cell receptor (beta chain) with its context. What it binds is not known. The listed genes are named as in mouse. This same CDR3 is encoded by further DNA sequences in the sample. The data derive from a study of CD8+ T cells in alopecia areata. Study-wide background: Female C3H/HeJ recipients aged about 7-11 weeks got skin from C3H/HeJ graft donors aged roughly 6-12 months that had spontaneous alopecia. General study results and limits: Possibly because of HLA-related factors, TCR sharing was less clear across patients than in mice. Scalp samples also yield sequences of resident alphabeta T cells from normal skin.

Investigators isolated RNA and reverse transcribed it into cDNA to act as the sequencing template. Profiling relied on immunoSEQ multiplex PCR, and the TCRdb table lists in-frame clones only, not all of them. This sample has about 300,000 clones, each found more than once. Sorting relied on CD4, CD8alpha, NKG2D, NKG2ACE and other markers applied to pooled cutaneous lymph node cells. This TCR came from a C3H/HeJ mouse with alopecia areata. The MHC haplotype recorded for the strain is H2-k. Sample: CD4+ T cells sorted from a lymph node.

Here the CDR3 reads CTCSAGGGAEVFF. The covered CDR3 bases are TGCACCTGCAGTGCAGGTGGGGGGGCA. This chain connects TRBV1 to TRBJ1-1; the D gene is possibly TRBD1 (5 bases). The read finishes 4 residues shy of the CDR3 end, and the germline J gene is used to complete it. CDR3 size: 13 residues. Germline V CDR1 and CDR2: NSQYPW, LRSPGD (reference sequence).